This T cell receptor beta chain was obtained from a study of Graves' ophthalmopathy and Graves' hyperthyroidism (dated by TCRdb to 2016 to 2018). Notes on the research overall: Peripheral blood was collected at initial diagnosis, before any treatment. The study used TCR beta repertoire signatures to distinguish Graves' ophthalmopathy from Graves' hyperthyroidism and to predict progression to ophthalmopathy. In total, 120 to 150 blood samples were TCR-sequenced: 40 to 45 ophthalmopathy, some 75 hyperthyroidism and some 17 hyperthyroidism-to-ophthalmopathy patients. To explore V-J signatures that distinguish ophthalmopathy from hyperthyroidism, a discovery set of roughly 98 patients was enrolled, made up of 40 to 45 with ophthalmopathy and 55 to 65 with stable hyperthyroidism. An independent validation cohort comprised 18 hyperthyroidism patients and about 16 patients who later progressed from hyperthyroidism to ophthalmopathy. In over 5 hyperthyroidism patients, the T-cell repertoire of thyroid tissue was compared with the T-cell repertoire of blood. Following sample collection, hyperthyroidism patients were given methimazole at a starting dose of 30 mg daily, and ophthalmopathy patients were given high-dose intravenous methylprednisolone. The 100 discovery patients were divided at random into training and test sets in a 7:3 ratio.

The paper's findings and limits, for the study overall: In validation, the model predicted ophthalmopathy progression with nearly 71% sensitivity and around 72% specificity; 12 predicted patients were CT-confirmed with GO in a median of approximately 6.5 months. In cross-validation, the 13-signature model distinguished ophthalmopathy from stable hyperthyroidism with 85% to 90% sensitivity and 81.08% specificity, and in the test set the corresponding values were roughly 78% and 74%. No statistical method was used to predetermine the sample size, and group allocation was not hidden from the investigators. Among expanded thyroid clonotypes with frequency above 0.001, most also showed up in blood, which suggests that blood repertoires may reflect the thyroid immune response.

This clonotype has ten or more counts. Its antigen is unknown. Base qualities are not provided; no much larger clone lies one nucleotide away. In the germline V gene, CDR1 corresponds to MDHEN and CDR2 to SYDVKM. V is pared back by 6 bases and J by 1 base, with 16 bases lying between the germline termini. Reading from cysteine to phenylalanine, the CDR3 counts 15 amino acids. The DNA shown is the 45-base CDR3, in frame from base 1. Patients with ophthalmopathy had moderately to severely active disease, with a Clinical Activity Score of 3 or more, a NOSPECS grade of 4 or more, and a disease duration of less than 3 months. Patients were excluded if they had other autoimmune diseases, uncontrolled infections, pregnancy or lactation. Clinical symptoms, serum thyroxine, TRAb, thyroid ultrasound and orbital computed tomography were used for diagnosis. Using Ficoll-Paque density gradient centrifugation, PBMCs were isolated from about 9.4 ml of fresh peripheral blood. Total RNA was extracted using Trizol reagent, and RNA quality was checked on an Agilent 2100 Bioanalyzer.

For repertoire sequencing, the TCR beta CDR3 regions were amplified from RNA transcripts. The first round was an RT-PCR using HTBI primers with the Qiagen OneStep RT-PCR kit, and this first round was followed by a second-round multiplex PCR, then size selection and purification. Sequencing of the libraries was carried out on an Illumina HiSeq2000 in paired-end mode with 100 bp reads. In the original analysis: Reads were processed with SOAPnuke, discarding reads with adapters, uncalled bases, mean Phred below 15, or no exact constant-primer or identifier match. COPE v1.2.5 was used to merge the high-quality paired reads. Clonotypes were defined as unique nucleotide sequences and were aligned to IMGT TRB V, D and J references using MiTCR v1.1. Only V-J combinations with frequency above 0.0001 were analysed, covering over 99% of repertoires. A TCR clonal expansion and chaos score per V-J combination was defined as the ratio of F50 clonal expansion to chaos observed in the TCRdist matrix. Welch's t-statistics and random forest were used to reduce the features to 10 to 15 V-J combinations, which were then used as input to a naive Bayes classifier. The similarity between thyroid and blood repertoires was quantified using the Morisita-Horn index. TCRdb's own reprocessing of the public reads used fastp at Q25 and MiXCR and kept productive beta chains. A single entry per CDR3 protein holds the most common genes and DNA from its merged rows. These V and J calls derive from TCRdb rather than the authors' analysis. Recorded for this sample are some 400,000 distinct CDR3 sequences; around 20% of them occurred a single time. 1.6% of the sample is held by the ten biggest clonotypes.

Sequences were obtained from peripheral blood. The receptor's source is a woman aged 18-29 years with Graves' ophthalmopathy. Donor details come from another sample of the same person, matched by shared clones. The chain links TRBV28 with TRBJ2-7; the D gene is possibly TRBD1 or TRBD2, with 5 bases matching each. For the CDR3, the sequence is CASSKRGRISYEQYF. The nucleotide sequence reads TGTGCCAGCAGCAAAAGGGGACGTATTTCCTACGAGCAGTACTTC.